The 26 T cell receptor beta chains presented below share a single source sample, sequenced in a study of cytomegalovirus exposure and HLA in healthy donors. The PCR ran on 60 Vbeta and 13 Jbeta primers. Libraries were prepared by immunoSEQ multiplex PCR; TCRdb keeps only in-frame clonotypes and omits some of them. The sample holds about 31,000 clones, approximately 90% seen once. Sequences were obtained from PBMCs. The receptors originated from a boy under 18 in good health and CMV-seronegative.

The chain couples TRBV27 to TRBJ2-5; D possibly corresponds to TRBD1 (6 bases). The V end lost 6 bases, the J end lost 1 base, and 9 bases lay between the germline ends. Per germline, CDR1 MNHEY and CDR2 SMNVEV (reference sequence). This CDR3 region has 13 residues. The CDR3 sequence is CASSPDSQETQYF. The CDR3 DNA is TGTGCCAGCAGCCCGGACAGCCAAGAGACCCAGTACTTC.

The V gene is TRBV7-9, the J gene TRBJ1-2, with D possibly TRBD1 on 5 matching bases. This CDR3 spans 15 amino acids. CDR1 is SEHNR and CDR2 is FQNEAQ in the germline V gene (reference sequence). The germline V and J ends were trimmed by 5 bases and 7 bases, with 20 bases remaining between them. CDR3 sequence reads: CASSLHLREIRGYTF. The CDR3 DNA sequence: TGTGCCAGCAGCCTCCACCTCAGGGAAATCCGTGGCTACACCTTC.

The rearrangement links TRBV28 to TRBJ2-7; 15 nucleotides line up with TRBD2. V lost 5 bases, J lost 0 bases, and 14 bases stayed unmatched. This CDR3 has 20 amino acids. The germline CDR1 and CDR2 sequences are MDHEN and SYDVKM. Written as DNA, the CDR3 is TGTGCCAGCAGTGGCTTTTGGACTAGCGGGGGGGCCCATAACTCCTACGAGCAGTACTTC. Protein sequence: CASSGFWTSGGAHNSYEQYF. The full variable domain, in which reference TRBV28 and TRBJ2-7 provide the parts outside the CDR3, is DVKVTQSSRYLVKRTGEKVFLECVQDMDHENMFWYRQDPGLGLRLIYFSYDVKMKEKGDIPEGYSVSREKKERFSLILESASTNQTSMYLCASSGFWTSGGAHNSYEQYFGPGTRLTVT.

In DNA form, the CDR3 reads TGCGCCAGCAGCCCGACAGGGGAAGGTGGCTACACCTTC. The encoded protein is CASSPTGEGGYTF. J is TRBJ1-2 and V is TRBV5-1, with TRBD1 matching 8 bases. CDR1 is SGHRS and CDR2 is YFSETQ in the germline V gene. V lost 4 bases, J lost 7 bases, and 6 bases stayed unmatched. The CDR3 is 13 residues long. The variable domain in full, completed from reference TRBV5-1 and TRBJ1-2, reads KAGVTQTPRYLIKTRGQQVTLSCSPISGHRSVSWYQQTPGQGLQFLFEYFSETQRNKGNFPGRFSGRQFSNSRSEMNVSTLELGDSALYLCASSPTGEGGYTFGSGTRLTVV.

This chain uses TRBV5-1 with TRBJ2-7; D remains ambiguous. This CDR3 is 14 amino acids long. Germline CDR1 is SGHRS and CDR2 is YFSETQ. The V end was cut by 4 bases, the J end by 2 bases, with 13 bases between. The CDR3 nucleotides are TGCGCCAGCAGCCGCGAGCCACGAACCTACGAGCAGTACTTC. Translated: CASSREPRTYEQYF.

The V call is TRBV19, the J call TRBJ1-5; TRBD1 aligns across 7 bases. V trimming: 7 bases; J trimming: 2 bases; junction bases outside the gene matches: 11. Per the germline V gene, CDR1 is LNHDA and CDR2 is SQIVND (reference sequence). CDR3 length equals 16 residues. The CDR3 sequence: CASTETGNYGNQPQHF. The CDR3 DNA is TGTGCCAGTACCGAGACAGGGAACTATGGCAATCAGCCCCAGCATTTT.

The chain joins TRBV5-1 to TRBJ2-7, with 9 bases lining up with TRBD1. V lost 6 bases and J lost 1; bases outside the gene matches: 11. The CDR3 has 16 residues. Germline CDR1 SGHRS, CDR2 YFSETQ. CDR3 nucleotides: TGCGCCAGCAACACAGGGGGGACAGGGCGTTCCTACGAGCAGTACTTC. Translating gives CASNTGGTGRSYEQYF.

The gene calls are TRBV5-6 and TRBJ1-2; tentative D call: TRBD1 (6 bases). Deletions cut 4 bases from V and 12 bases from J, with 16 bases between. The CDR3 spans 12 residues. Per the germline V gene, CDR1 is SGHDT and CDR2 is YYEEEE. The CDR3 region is CASSVTGYPNTF. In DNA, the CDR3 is TGTGCCAGCAGCGTTACAGGGTACCCCAACACCTTC.

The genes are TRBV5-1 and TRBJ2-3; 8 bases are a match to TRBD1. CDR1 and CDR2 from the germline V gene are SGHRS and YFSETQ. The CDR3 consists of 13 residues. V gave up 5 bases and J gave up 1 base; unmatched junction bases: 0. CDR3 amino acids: CASRTGGTDTQYF. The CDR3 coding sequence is TGCGCCAGCAGGACAGGGGGCACAGATACGCAGTATTTT. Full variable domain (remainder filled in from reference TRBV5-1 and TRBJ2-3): KAGVTQTPRYLIKTRGQQVTLSCSPISGHRSVSWYQQTPGQGLQFLFEYFSETQRNKGNFPGRFSGRQFSNSRSEMNVSTLELGDSALYLCASRTGGTDTQYFGPGTRLTVL.

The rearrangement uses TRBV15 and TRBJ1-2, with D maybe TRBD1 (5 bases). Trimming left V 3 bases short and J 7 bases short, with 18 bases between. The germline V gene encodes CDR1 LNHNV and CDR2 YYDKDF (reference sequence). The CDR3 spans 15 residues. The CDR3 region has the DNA TGTGCCACCAGCAGGGAGAACCAAGGACAAACTGGCTACACCTTC. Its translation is CATSRENQGQTGYTF.

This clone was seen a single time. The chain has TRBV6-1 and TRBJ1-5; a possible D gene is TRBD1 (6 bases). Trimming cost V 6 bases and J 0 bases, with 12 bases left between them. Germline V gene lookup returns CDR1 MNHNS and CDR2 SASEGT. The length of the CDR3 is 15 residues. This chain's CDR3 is CASSAGTLSNQPQHF. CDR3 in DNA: TGTGCCAGCAGCGCCGGGACACTTAGCAATCAGCCCCAGCATTTT.

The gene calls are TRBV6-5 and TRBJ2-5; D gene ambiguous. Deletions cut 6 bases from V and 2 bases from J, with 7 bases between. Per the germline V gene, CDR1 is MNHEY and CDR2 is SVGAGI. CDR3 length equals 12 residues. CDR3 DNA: TGTGCCAGCAGGGGCGTACAAGAGACCCAGTACTTC. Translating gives CASRGVQETQYF.

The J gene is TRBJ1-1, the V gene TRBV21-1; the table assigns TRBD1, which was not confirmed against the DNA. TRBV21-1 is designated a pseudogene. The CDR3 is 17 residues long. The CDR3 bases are TGTGCCAGCAGCAAATTTCGGTGGGTCCAGGGGAACACTGAAGCTTTCTTT. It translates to CASSKFRWVQGNTEAFF.

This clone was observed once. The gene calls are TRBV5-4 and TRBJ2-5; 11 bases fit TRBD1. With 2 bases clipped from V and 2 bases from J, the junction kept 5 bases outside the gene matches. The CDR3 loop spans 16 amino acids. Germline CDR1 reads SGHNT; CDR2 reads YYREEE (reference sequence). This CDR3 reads CASSFSGTGGQETQYF. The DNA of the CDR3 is TGTGCCAGCAGCTTCTCCGGGACAGGGGGTCAAGAGACCCAGTACTTC.

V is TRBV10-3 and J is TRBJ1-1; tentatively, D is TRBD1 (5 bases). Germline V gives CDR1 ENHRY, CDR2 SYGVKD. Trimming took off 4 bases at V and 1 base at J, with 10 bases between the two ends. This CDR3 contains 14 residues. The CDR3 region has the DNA TGTGCCATCAGTGGGACCGGGGGGAACACTGAAGCTTTCTTT. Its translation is CAISGTGGNTEAFF.

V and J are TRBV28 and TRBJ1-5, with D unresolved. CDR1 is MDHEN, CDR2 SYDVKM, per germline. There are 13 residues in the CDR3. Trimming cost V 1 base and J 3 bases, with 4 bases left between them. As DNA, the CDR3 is TGTGCCAGCAGTTTATCTTCCAATCAGCCCCAGCATTTT. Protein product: CASSLSSNQPQHF.

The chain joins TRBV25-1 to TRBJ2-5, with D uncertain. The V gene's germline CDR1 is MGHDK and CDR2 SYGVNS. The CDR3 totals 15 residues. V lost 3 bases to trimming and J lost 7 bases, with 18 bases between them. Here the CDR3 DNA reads TGTGCCAGCAGTGATCCGGGTGAGAGTCGAGTGACCCAGTACTTC. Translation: CASSDPGESRVTQYF.

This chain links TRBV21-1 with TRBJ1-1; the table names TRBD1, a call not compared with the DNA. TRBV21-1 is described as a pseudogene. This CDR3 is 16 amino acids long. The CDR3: CASSKEVLDRATEAFF. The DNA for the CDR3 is TGTGCCAGCAGCAAAGAGGTCTTGGACAGGGCCACTGAAGCTTTCTTT.

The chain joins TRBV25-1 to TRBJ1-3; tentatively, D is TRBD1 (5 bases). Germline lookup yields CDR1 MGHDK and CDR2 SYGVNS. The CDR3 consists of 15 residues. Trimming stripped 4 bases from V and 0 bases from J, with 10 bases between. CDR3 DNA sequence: TGTGCCAGCAGTGCGGACATATACTCTGGAAACACCATATATTTT. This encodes CASSADIYSGNTIYF.

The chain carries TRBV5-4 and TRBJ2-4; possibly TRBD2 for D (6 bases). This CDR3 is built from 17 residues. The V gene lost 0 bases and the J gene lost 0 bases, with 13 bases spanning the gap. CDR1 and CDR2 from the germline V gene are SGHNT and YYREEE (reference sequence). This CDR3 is CASSLVLQGGAKNIQYF. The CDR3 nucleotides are TGTGCCAGCAGCTTGGTTCTCCAGGGAGGAGCCAAAAACATTCAGTACTTC.

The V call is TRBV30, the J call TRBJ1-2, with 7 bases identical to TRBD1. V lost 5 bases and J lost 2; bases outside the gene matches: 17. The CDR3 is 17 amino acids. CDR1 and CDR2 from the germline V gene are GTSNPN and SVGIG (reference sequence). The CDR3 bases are TGTGCCTGGGCCCCTTCCGCGACAGGGCAATTCAACTATGGCTACACCTTC. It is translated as CAWAPSATGQFNYGYTF. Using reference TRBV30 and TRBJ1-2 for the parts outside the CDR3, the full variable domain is SQTIHQWPATLVQPVGSPLSLECTVEGTSNPNLYWYRQAAGRGLQLLFYSVGIGQISSEVPQNLSASRPQDRQFILSSKKLLLSDSGFYLCAWAPSATGQFNYGYTFGSGTRLTVV.

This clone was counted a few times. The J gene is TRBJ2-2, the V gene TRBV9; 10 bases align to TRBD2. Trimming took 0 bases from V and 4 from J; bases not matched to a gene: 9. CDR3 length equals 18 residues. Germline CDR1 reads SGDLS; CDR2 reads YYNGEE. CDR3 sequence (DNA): TGTGCCAGCAGCGTAGGGATTAGCGGGGGGCCCCCCACCGGGGAGCTGTTTTTT. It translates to CASSVGISGGPPTGELFF.

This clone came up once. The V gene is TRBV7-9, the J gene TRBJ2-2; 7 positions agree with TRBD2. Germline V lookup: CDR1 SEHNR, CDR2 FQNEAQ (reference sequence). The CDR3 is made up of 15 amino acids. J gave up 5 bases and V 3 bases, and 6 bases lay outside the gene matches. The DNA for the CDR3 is TGTGCCAGCAGCTTGCGGCAGGGAGGGACCGGGGAGCTGTTTTTT. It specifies CASSLRQGGTGELFF.

The CDR3 DNA reads TGTGCCAGCAGCGTAGGGAGAGGAAAAGAGACCCAGTACTTC. Residues: CASSVGRGKETQYF. The chain uses TRBV9 and TRBJ2-5; no clear D. Trimming took 0 bases from V and 3 from J, leaving 9 bases between them. The CDR3 spans 14 residues. CDR1 and CDR2 (germline): SGDLS, YYNGEE.

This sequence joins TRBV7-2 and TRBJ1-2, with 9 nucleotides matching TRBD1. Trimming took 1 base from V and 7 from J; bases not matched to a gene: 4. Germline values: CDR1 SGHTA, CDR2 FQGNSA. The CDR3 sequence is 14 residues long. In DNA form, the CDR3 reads TGTGCCAGCAGCTTAGGGGGACAGGGTATTGGCTACACCTTC. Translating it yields CASSLGGQGIGYTF.

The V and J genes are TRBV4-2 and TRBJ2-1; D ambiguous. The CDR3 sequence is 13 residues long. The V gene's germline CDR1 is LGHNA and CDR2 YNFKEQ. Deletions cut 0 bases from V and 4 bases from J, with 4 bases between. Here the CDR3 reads CASSQDGYNEQFF. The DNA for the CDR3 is TGTGCCAGCAGCCAAGACGGGTACAATGAGCAGTTCTTC.